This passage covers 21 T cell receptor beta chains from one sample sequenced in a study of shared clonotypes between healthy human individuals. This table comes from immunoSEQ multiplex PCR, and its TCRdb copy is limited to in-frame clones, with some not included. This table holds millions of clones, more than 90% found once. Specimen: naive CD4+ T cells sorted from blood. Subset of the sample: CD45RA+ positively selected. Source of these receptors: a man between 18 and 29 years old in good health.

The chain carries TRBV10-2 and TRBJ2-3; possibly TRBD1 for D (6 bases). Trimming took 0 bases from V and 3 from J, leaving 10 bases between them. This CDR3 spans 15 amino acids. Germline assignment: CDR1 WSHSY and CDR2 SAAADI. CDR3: CASSESPGATDTQYF. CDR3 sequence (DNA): TGCGCCAGCAGTGAGTCGCCAGGGGCAACAGATACGCAGTATTTT.

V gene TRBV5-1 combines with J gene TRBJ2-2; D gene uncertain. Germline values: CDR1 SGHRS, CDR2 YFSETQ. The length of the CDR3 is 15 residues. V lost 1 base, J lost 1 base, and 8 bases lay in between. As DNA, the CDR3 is TGCGCCAGCAGCTTGTCTCCGTTGAACACCGGGGAGCTGTTTTTT. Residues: CASSLSPLNTGELFF.

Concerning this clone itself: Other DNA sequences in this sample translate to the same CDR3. In nucleotides, the CDR3 is TGTGCCAGCAGTGAACCGGGGAGGGGAACTGAAGCTTTCTTT. Protein: CASSEPGRGTEAFF. V is TRBV6-1 and J is TRBJ1-1, with D possibly TRBD1 on 5 matching bases. V was cut by 2 bases and J by 5 bases, with 12 bases left in between. This CDR3 has 14 amino acids. CDR1 and CDR2 from the germline V gene are MNHNS and SASEGT.

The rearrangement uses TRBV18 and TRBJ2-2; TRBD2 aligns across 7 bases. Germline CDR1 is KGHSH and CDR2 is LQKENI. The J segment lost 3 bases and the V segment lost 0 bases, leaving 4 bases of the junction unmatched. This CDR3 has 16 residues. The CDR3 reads CASSPPGGKDTGELFF. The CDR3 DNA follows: TGTGCCAGCTCACCACCGGGAGGGAAGGACACCGGGGAGCTGTTTTTT. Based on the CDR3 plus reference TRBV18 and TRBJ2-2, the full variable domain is NAGVMQNPRHLVRRRGQEARLRCSPMKGHSHVYWYRQLPEEGLKFMVYLQKENIIDESGMPKERFSAEFPKEGPSILRIQQVVRGDSAAYFCASSPPGGKDTGELFFGEGSRLTVL.

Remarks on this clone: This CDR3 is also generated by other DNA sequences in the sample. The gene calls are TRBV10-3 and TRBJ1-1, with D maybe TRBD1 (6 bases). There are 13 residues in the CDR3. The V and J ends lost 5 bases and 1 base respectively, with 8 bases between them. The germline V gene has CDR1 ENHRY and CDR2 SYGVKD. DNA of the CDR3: TGTGCCATCAGTCAGGGGCCGAACACTGAAGCTTTCTTT. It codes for CAISQGPNTEAFF.

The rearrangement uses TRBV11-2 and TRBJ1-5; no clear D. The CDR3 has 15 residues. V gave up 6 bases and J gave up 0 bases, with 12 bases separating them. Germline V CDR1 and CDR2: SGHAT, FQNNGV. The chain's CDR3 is CASSWSTHSNQPQHF. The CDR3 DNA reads TGTGCCAGCAGTTGGAGCACCCATAGCAATCAGCCCCAGCATTTT. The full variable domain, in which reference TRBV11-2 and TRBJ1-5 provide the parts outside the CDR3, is EAGVAQSPRYKIIEKRQSVAFWCNPISGHATLYWYQQILGQGPKLLIQFQNNGVVDDSQLPKDRFSAERLKGVDSTLKIQPAKLEDSAVYLCASSWSTHSNQPQHFGDGTRLSIL.

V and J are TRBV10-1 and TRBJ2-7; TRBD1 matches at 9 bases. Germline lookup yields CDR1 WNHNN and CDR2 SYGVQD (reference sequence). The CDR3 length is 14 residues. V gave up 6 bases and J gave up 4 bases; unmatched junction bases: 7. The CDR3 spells CASRKGDREYEQYF. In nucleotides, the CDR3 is TGCGCCAGCAGGAAGGGGGACAGGGAATACGAGCAGTACTTC.

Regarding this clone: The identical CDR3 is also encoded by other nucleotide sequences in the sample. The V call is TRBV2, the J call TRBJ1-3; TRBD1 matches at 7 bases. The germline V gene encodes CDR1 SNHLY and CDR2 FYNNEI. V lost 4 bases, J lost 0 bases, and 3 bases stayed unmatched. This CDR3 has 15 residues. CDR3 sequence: CASSVGQASGNTIYF. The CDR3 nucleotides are TGTGCCAGCAGTGTTGGACAGGCCTCTGGAAACACCATATATTTT. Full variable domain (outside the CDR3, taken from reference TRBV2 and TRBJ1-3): EPEVTQTPSHQVTQMGQEVILRCVPISNHLYFYWYRQILGQKVEFLVSFYNNEISEKSEIFDDQFSVERPDGSNFTLKIRSTKLEDSAMYFCASSVGQASGNTIYFGEGSWLTVV.

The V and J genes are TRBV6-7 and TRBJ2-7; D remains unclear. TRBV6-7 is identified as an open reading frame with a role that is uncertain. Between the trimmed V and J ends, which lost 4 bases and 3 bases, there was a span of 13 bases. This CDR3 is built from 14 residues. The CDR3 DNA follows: TGTGCCAGCAGTTCCAATCCTTGGTACTACGAGCAGTACTTC. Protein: CASSSNPWYYEQYF.

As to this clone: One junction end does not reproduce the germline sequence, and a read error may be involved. DNA of the CDR3: TGCGCCAGCAGCCCCGAGGGGGACAGGGGATATGACTTC. This gives the protein CASSPEGDRGYDF. The chain carries TRBV5-1 and TRBJ2-5; 10 bases align to TRBD1. The germline gives CDR1 SGHRS, CDR2 YFSETQ. The CDR3 runs 13 residues.

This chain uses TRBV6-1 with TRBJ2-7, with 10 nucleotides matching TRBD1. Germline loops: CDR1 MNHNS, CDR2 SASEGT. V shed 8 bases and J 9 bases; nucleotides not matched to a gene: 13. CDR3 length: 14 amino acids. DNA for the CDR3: TGTGCCAGCGGCGGGACAGGGGAGTCCTTAGGGCAGTACTTC. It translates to CASGGTGESLGQYF.

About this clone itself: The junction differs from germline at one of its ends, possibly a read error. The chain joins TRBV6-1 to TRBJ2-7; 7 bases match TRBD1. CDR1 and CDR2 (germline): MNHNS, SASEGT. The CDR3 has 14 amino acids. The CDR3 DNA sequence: TGTGCCAGCTGGGGCCATTCTCCCACGGGACAGAGGGGCTTC. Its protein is CASWGHSPTGQRGF.

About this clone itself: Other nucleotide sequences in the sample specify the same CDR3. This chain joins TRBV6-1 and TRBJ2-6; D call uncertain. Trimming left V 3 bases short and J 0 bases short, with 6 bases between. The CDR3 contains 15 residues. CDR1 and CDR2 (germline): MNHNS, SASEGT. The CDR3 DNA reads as TGTGCCAGCAGTGAGCCTTACTCTGGGGCCAACGTCCTGACTTTC. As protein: CASSEPYSGANVLTF.

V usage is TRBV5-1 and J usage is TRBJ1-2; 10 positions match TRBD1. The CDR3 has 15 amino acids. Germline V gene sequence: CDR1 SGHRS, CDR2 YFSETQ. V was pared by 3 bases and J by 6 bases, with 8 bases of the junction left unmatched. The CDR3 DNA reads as TGCGCCAGCAGCTCTGACCTTGGGACAGGGGATGGCTACACCTTC. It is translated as CASSSDLGTGDGYTF.

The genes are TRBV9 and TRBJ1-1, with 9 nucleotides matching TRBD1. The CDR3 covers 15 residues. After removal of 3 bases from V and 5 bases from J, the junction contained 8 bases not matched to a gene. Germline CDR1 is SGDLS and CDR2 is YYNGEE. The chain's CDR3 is CASSADRGLKTEAFF. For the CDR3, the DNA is TGTGCCAGCAGCGCGGACAGGGGATTAAAAACTGAAGCTTTCTTT.

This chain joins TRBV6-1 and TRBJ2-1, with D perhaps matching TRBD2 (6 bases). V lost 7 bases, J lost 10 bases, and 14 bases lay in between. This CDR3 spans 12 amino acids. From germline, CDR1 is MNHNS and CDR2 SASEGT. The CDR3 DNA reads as TGTGCCAGCAATCTCCGGGGGTCCGAGCAGTTCTTC. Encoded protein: CASNLRGSEQFF.

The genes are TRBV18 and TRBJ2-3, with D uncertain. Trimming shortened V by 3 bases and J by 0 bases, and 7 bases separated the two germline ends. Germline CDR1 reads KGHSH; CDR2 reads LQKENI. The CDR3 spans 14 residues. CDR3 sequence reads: CASSPARSTDTQYF. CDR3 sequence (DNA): TGTGCCAGCTCACCGGCCCGAAGCACAGATACGCAGTATTTT.

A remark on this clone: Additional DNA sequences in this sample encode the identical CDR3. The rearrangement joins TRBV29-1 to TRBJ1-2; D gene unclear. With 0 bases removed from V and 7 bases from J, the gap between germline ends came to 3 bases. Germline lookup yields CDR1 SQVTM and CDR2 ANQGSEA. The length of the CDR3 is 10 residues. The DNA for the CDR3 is TGCAGCGTTGAAGAAGGTGGCTACACCTTC. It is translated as CSVEEGGYTF.

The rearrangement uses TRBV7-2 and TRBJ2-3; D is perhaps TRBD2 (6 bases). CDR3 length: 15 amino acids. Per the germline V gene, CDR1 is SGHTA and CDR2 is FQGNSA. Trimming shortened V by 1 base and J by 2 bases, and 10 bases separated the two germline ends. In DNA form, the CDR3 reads TGTGCCAGCAGCTTAGTCGGCGGGGTCACAGATACGCAGTATTTT. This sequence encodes CASSLVGGVTDTQYF.

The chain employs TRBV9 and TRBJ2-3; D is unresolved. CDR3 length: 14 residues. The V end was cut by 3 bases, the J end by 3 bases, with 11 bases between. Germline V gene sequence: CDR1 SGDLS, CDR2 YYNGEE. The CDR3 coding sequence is TGTGCCAGCAGCGCCGCGGTAGGGACAGATACGCAGTATTTT. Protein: CASSAAVGTDTQYF.

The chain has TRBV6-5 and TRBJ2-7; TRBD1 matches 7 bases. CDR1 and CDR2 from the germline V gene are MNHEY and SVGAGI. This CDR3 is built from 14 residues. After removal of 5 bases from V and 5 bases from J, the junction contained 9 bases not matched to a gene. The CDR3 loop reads CASSDTGVSHEQYF. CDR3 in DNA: TGTGCCAGCAGTGACACAGGGGTGAGTCACGAGCAGTACTTC.